The clone carrying this T cell receptor (beta chain) has ten or more counts. The trim removed 5 bases at V and 1 base at J, leaving 5 bases unmatched. CDR3 size: 15 residues. Germline CDR1 is SEHNR and CDR2 is FQNEAQ (reference sequence). The entry originates in a study of T cells of healthy individuals. Each CDR3 protein is one row after TCRdb ran MiXCR on the 5' RACE reads. The table includes 60,000 to 75,000 distinct CDR3 sequences, roughly 16% detected once. The receptor was derived from a human donor in good health. The V gene is TRBV7-9, the J gene TRBJ1-1, with 9 bases that match TRBD1. The CDR3: CASSGTGYPNTEAFF. The CDR3 DNA follows: TGTGCCAGCAGCGGGACAGGGTATCCGAACACTGAAGCTTTCTTT.